The next 16 T cell receptor beta chains were all read from a single sample in a study of blood T cell repertoires in COVID-19. Here immunoSEQ multiplex PCR was the method, and the copy in TCRdb shows in-frame clones only, minus some. The sample has approximately 110,000 clones, 88% seen once. Sample: peripheral blood. The source is a woman between 45 and 60 years old with active or convalescent COVID-19.

This CDR3 is CASNESANEKLFF. The CDR3 nucleotides read TGTGCCAGCAACGAGTCGGCTAATGAAAAACTGTTTTTT. V and J are TRBV6-5 and TRBJ1-4, with D unresolved. Germline V gene lookup returns CDR1 MNHEY and CDR2 SVGAGI. This CDR3 has 13 amino acids. Trimming took off 7 bases at V and 3 bases at J, with 9 bases between the two ends.

The chain carries TRBV5-6 and TRBJ2-5; tentative D call: TRBD2 (6 bases). Trimming left V 1 base short and J 5 bases short, with 15 bases between. CDR1 SGHDT and CDR2 YYEEEE come from the germline V gene. The CDR3 is 15 amino acids. CDR3: CASSLLWPAGETQYF. The CDR3 bases are TGTGCCAGCAGCTTGTTATGGCCCGCGGGGGAGACCCAGTACTTC.

The chain is built from TRBV4-3 and TRBJ2-7; D is possibly TRBD2 (7 bases). The germline CDR1 and CDR2 sequences are LGHNA and YSLEER. This CDR3 contains 15 residues. V dropped 7 bases and J dropped 0 bases, with 16 bases sitting between them. For the CDR3, the DNA is TGCGCCAGCACCGTGGACCGGGGGGCCTCCTACGAGCAGTACTTC. As protein: CASTVDRGASYEQYF.

This rearrangement joins TRBV11-2 to TRBJ2-3; the D gene is possibly TRBD1 (6 bases). The CDR3 consists of 15 residues. Germline lookup yields CDR1 SGHAT and CDR2 FQNNGV. The V end lost 0 bases, the J end lost 2 bases, and 9 bases lay between the germline ends. The CDR3 nucleotides read TGTGCCAGCAGCTTAGACAGGGGCCCCACAGATACGCAGTATTTT. Translated, it gives CASSLDRGPTDTQYF.

V usage is TRBV4-2 and J usage is TRBJ1-6; D not resolved. The V end lost 0 bases, the J end lost 10 bases, and 13 bases lay between the germline ends. The germline CDR1 and CDR2 sequences are LGHNA and YNFKEQ. The CDR3 contains 15 residues. The CDR3 DNA reads TGTGCCAGCAGCCAAGACCGGTCGAGTCGGTCACCCCTCCACTTT. Protein: CASSQDRSSRSPLHF.

The chain combines TRBV12-3 or TRBV12-4 with TRBJ1-5; D perhaps matches TRBD1 (6 bases). The CDR3 consists of 13 residues. Deletions cut 5 bases from V and 7 bases from J, with 12 bases between. The CDR3: CASSPRGGQPQHF. The CDR3 DNA sequence: TGTGCCAGCAGTCCCAGGGGCGGACAGCCCCAGCATTTT.

The chain carries TRBV28 and TRBJ2-7; 10 nucleotides align to TRBD2. The germline V gene encodes CDR1 MDHEN and CDR2 SYDVKM. This CDR3 comprises 14 residues. Germline trimming cut 3 bases from V and 6 bases from J; bases unmatched to any gene: 5. The chain's CDR3 is CASSFSAGGAEQYF. CDR3 in DNA: TGTGCCAGCAGTTTCTCAGCGGGAGGGGCCGAGCAGTACTTC.

For this clone: One junction end does not reproduce the germline sequence, and a read error may be involved. This sequence joins TRBV6-5 and TRBJ2-7, with TRBD1 as a possible D gene (6 bases). This CDR3 comprises 12 residues. Germline CDR1 and CDR2: MNHEY and SVGAGI. Written as DNA, the CDR3 is TGTGCCAGCAGCCCGGTGGGGGCCCCTGCCCTCTTC. Translation gives CASSPVGAPALF.

The gene calls are TRBV19 and TRBJ2-7; TRBD2 aligns across 8 bases. The CDR3 has 15 residues. The trim removed 4 bases at V and 3 bases at J, leaving 8 bases unmatched. Germline assignment: CDR1 LNHDA and CDR2 SQIVND (reference sequence). The CDR3 coding sequence is TGTGCCAGTAGTACTGAACTAGCGGACCTCTACGAGCAGTACTTC. This encodes CASSTELADLYEQYF.

This sequence joins TRBV29-1 and TRBJ1-6, with D possibly TRBD1 on 5 matching bases. V gave up 4 bases and J gave up 9 bases, with 10 bases separating them. CDR3 length equals 12 residues. Germline CDR1 reads SQVTM; CDR2 reads ANQGSEA. The CDR3 here is CSVAGEGSPLHF. CDR3 DNA: TGCAGCGTTGCGGGGGAAGGTTCACCCCTCCACTTT.

The chain is built from TRBV28 and TRBJ2-7; TRBD2 matches at 7 bases. CDR1 MDHEN and CDR2 SYDVKM come from the germline V gene. The CDR3 length is 13 residues. The V segment lost 3 bases and the J segment 4 bases; nucleotides outside the gene matches: 3. The CDR3 is CASSLLAVYEQYF. CDR3 coding DNA: TGTGCCAGCAGTTTGCTAGCGGTTTACGAGCAGTACTTC.

Points on this clone: Germline is not matched at one junction end, which may reflect a read error. The chain carries TRBV6-2 or TRBV6-3 and TRBJ2-7; D ambiguous. The CDR3 length is 13 residues. Germline CDR1 is MNHEY and CDR2 is SVGEGT. CDR3 sequence reads: CASSYSLSYEQYF. CDR3 bases: TGTGCCAGCAGCTACTCTCTATCCTACGAGCAGTACTTC.

The gene calls are TRBV6-6 and TRBJ2-5; perhaps TRBD2 as D (5 bases). Deletions cut 6 bases from V and 5 bases from J, with 22 bases between. From germline, CDR1 is MNHNY and CDR2 SVGAGI (reference sequence). The CDR3 spans 16 residues. CDR3 sequence (DNA): TGTGCCAGCAGCTCCGCCCTAGGAAGCGGATCGGAGACCCAGTACTTC. Translating it yields CASSSALGSGSETQYF.

In this sample, this clone turned up a few times. This chain connects TRBV6-5 to TRBJ2-1; TRBD2 might be the D (6 bases). Trimming pared 6 bases from V and 7 bases from J, leaving 10 bases between. CDR1 is MNHEY and CDR2 is SVGAGI in the germline V gene. The CDR3 totals 12 residues. Written as DNA, the CDR3 is TGTGCCAGCAGCCGGGACTTTAATGAGCAGTTCTTC. Translated, it gives CASSRDFNEQFF.

The chain links TRBV5-4 to TRBJ2-7, with D uncertain. The V and J ends lost 0 bases and 4 bases respectively, with 2 bases between them. The CDR3 has 11 residues. CDR1 is SGHNT and CDR2 is YYREEE in the germline V gene (reference sequence). CDR3 region: CASSLAYEQYF. CDR3 bases: TGTGCCAGCAGCTTGGCGTACGAGCAGTACTTC.

This clone was observed a single time. The CDR3 loop is CASSPPSLWRGLTDTQYF. The CDR3 DNA reads TGTGCCAGCTCACCACCGAGTCTCTGGCGAGGGCTCACAGATACGCAGTATTTT. V usage is TRBV18 and J usage is TRBJ2-3; TRBD2 is a possible D gene (5 bases). This CDR3 region has 18 residues. V lost 0 bases and J lost 2, with 18 bases in between. Germline CDR1 KGHSH, CDR2 LQKENI.